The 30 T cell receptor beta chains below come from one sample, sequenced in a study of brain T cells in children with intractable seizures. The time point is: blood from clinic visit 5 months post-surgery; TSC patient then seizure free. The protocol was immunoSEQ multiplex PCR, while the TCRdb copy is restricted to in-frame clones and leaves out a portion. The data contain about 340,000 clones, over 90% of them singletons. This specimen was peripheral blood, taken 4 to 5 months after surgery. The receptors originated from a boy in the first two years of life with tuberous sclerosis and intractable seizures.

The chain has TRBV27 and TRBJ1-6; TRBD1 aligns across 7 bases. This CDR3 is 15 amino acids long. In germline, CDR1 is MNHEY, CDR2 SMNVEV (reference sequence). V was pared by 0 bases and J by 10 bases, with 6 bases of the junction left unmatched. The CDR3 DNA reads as TGTGCCAGCAGTTTATCGAGCAGGGGGGGATCACCCCTCCACTTT. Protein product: CASSLSSRGGSPLHF.

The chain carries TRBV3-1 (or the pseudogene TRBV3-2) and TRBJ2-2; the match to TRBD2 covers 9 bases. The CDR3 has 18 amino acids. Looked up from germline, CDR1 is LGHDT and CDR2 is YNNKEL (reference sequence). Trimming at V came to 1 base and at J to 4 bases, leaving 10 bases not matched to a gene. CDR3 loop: CASSQGLGLAYFTGELFF. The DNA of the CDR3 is TGTGCCAGCAGCCAAGGTCTAGGACTAGCGTATTTCACCGGGGAGCTGTTTTTT.

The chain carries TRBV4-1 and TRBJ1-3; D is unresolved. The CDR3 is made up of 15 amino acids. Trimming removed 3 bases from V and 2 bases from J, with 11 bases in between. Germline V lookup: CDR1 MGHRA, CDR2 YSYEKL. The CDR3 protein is CASSHAGVAGNTIYF. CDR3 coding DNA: TGCGCCAGCAGCCATGCTGGGGTGGCTGGAAACACCATATATTTT.

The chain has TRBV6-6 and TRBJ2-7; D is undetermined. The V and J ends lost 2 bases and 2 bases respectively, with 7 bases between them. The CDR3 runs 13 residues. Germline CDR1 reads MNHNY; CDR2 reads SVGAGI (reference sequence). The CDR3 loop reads CASSYVAAYEQYF. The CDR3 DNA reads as TGTGCCAGCAGTTACGTGGCCGCCTACGAGCAGTACTTC.

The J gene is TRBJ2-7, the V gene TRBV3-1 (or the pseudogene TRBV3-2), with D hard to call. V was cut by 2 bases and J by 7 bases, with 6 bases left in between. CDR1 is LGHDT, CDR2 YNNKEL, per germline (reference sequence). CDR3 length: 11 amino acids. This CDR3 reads CASSQTAEQYF. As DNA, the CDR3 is TGTGCCAGCAGCCAAACCGCTGAGCAGTACTTC.

As DNA, the CDR3 is TGTGCCAGCAGCCAAGACCTAGCTCTAACCTGGCCAGATACGCAGTATTTT. Protein: CASSQDLALTWPDTQYF. The rearrangement joins TRBV14 to TRBJ2-3; D perhaps matches TRBD2 (5 bases). Germline assignment: CDR1 SGHDN and CDR2 FVKESK. This CDR3 is 17 amino acids long. V lost 0 bases, J lost 4 bases, and 17 bases lay in between.

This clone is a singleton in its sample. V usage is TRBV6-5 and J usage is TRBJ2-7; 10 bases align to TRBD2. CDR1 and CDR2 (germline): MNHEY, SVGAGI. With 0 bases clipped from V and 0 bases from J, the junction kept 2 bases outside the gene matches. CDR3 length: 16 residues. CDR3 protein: CASSYSSGGASYEQYF. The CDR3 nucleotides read TGTGCCAGCAGTTACTCCAGCGGGGGGGCCTCCTACGAGCAGTACTTC.

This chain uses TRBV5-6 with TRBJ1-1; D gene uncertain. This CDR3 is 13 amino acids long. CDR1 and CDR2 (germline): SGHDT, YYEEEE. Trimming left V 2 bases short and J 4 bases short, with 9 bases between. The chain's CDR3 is CASSFSSGTEAFF. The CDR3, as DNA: TGTGCCAGCAGCTTCTCTTCCGGCACTGAAGCTTTCTTT.

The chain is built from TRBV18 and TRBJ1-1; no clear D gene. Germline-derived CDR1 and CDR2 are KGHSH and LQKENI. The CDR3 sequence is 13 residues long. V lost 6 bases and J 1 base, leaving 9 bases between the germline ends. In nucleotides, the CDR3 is TGTGCCAGCTCGGCGAGCCCGAACACTGAAGCTTTCTTT. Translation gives CASSASPNTEAFF.

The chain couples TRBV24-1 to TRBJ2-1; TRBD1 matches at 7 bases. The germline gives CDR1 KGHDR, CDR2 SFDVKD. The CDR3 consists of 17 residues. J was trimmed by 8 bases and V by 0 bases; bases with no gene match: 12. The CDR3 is CATSDLQERQGRHEQFF. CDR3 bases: TGTGCCACCAGTGATTTGCAAGAAAGACAGGGAAGGCATGAGCAGTTCTTC.

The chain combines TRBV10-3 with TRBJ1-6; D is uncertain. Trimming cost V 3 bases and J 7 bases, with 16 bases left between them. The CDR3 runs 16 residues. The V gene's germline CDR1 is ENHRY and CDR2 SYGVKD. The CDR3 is CAISDAWAGENSPLHF. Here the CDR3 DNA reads TGTGCCATCAGTGACGCTTGGGCAGGTGAGAATTCACCCCTCCACTTT.

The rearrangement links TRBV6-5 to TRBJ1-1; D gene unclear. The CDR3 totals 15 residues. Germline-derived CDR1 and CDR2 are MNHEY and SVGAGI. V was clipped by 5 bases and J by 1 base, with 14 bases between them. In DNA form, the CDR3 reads TGTGCCAGCAGTCCCGACCCTTACAGGAACACTGAAGCTTTCTTT. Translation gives CASSPDPYRNTEAFF.

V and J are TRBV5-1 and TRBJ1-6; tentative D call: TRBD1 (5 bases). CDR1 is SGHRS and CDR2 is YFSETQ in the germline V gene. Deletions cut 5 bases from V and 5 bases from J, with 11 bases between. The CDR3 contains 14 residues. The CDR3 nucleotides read TGCGCCAGCAGGAGTTCGGGGGATAATTCACCCCTCCACTTT. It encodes CASRSSGDNSPLHF.

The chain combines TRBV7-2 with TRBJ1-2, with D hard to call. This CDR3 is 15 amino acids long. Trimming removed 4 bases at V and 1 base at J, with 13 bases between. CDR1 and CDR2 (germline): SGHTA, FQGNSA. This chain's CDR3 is CASSSTWARNYGYTF. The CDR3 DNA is TGTGCCAGCAGCTCAACCTGGGCCCGTAACTATGGCTACACCTTC.

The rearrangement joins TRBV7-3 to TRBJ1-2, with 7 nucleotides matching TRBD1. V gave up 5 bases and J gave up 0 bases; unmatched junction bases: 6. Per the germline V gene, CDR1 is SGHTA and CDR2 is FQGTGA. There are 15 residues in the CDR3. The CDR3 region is CASSLRGDSNYGYTF. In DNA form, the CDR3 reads TGTGCCAGCAGCCTCAGGGGGGATTCTAACTATGGCTACACCTTC.

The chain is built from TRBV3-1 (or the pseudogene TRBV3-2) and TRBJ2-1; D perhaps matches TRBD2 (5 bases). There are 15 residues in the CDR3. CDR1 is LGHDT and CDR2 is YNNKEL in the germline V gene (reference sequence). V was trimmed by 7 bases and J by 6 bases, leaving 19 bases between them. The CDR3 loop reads CASKALDSSANEQFF. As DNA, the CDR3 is TGTGCCAGCAAGGCCCTGGACTCAAGTGCCAATGAGCAGTTCTTC.

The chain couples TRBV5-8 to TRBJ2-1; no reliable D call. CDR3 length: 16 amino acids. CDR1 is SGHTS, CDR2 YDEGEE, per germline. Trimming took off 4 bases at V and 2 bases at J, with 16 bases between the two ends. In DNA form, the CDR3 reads TGTGCCAGCAGCCCCCCCCGATCCGACGCCTACAATGAGCAGTTCTTC. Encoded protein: CASSPPRSDAYNEQFF.

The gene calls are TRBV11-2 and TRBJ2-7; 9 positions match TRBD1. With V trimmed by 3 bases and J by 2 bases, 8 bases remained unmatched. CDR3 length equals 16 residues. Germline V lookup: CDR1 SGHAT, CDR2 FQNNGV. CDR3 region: CASSFRGQGPTYEQYF. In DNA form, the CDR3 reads TGTGCCAGCAGCTTTAGGGGACAGGGCCCGACCTACGAGCAGTACTTC. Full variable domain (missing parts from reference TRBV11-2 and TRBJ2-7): EAGVAQSPRYKIIEKRQSVAFWCNPISGHATLYWYQQILGQGPKLLIQFQNNGVVDDSQLPKDRFSAERLKGVDSTLKIQPAKLEDSAVYLCASSFRGQGPTYEQYFGPGTRLTVT.

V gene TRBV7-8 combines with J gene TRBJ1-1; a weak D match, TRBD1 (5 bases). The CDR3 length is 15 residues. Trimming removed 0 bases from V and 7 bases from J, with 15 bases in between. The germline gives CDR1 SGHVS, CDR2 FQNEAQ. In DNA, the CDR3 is TGTGCCAGCAGCTTAGCCCGCGACGGGACGGGTGAAGCTTTCTTT. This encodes CASSLARDGTGEAFF.

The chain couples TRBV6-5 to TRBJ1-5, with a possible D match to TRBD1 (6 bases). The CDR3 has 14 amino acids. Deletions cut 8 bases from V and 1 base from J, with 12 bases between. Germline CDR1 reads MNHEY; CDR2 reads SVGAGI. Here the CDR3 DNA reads TGTGCCAGCGCCCCGGACAGCAGCAATCAGCCCCAGCATTTT. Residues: CASAPDSSNQPQHF.

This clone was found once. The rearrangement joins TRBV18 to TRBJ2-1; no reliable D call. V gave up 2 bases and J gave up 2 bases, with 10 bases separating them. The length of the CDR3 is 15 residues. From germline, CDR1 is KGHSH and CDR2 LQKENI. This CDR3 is CASSPGPSPYNEQFF. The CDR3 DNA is TGTGCCAGCTCACCAGGGCCTTCCCCCTACAATGAGCAGTTCTTC.

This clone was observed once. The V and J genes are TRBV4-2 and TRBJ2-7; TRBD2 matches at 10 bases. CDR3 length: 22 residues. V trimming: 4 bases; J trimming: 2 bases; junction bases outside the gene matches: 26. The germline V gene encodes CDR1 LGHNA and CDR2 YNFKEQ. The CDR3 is CASSRLPKASGSRNTLTYEQYF. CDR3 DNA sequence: TGTGCCAGCAGCCGCCTCCCAAAGGCTAGCGGGAGTCGTAATACCCTAACCTACGAGCAGTACTTC.

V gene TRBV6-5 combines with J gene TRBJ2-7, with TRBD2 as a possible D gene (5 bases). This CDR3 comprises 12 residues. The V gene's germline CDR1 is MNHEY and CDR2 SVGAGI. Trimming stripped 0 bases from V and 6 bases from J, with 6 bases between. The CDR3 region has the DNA TGTGCCAGCAGTTACTCGGCGGGCGAGCAGTACTTC. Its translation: CASSYSAGEQYF.

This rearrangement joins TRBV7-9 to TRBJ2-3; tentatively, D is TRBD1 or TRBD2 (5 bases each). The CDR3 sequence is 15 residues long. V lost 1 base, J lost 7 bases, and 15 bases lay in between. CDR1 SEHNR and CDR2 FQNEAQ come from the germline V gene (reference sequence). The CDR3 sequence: CASSLGDLFRNTQYF. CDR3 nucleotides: TGTGCCAGCAGCTTAGGGGACCTTTTCAGGAATACGCAGTATTTT.

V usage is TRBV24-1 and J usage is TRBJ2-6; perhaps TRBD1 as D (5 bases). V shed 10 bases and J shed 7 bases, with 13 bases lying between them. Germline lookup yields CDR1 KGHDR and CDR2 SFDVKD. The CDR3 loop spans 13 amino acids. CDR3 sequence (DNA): TGTGCCACGCAGACAGCTGTTGCCAACGTCCTGACTTTC. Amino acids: CATQTAVANVLTF.

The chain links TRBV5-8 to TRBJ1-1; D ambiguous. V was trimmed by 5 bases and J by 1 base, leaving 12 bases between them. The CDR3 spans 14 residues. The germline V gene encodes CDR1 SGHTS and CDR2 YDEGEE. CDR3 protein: CASSIESRNTEAFF. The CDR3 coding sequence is TGTGCCAGCAGTATCGAAAGCCGGAACACTGAAGCTTTCTTT.

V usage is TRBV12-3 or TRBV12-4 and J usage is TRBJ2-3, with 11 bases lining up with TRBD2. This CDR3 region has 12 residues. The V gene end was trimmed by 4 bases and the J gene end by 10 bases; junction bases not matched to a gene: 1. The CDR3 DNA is TGTGCCAGCAGTTGGACTAGCGGGCCGCAGTATTTT. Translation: CASSWTSGPQYF.

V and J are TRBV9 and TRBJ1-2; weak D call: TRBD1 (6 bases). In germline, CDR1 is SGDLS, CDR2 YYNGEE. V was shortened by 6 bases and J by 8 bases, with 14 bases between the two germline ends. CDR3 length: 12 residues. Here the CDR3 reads CASNQGRSGYTF. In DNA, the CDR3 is TGTGCCAGCAACCAGGGGAGGAGCGGCTACACCTTC.

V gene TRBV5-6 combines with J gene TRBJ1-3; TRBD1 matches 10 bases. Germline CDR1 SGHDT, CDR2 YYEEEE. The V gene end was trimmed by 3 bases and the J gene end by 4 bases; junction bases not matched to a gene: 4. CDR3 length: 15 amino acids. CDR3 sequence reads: CASSSTGGAGNTIYF. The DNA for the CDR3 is TGTGCCAGCAGCTCGACAGGGGGCGCCGGAAACACCATATATTTT.

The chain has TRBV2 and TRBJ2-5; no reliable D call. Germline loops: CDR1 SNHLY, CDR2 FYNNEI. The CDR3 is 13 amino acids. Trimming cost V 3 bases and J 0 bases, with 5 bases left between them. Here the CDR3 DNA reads TGTGCCAGCAGTGACCCCGACCAAGAGACCCAGTACTTC. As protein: CASSDPDQETQYF. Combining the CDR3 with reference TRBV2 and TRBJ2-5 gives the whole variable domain EPEVTQTPSHQVTQMGQEVILRCVPISNHLYFYWYRQILGQKVEFLVSFYNNEISEKSEIFDDQFSVERPDGSNFTLKIRSTKLEDSAMYFCASSDPDQETQYFGPGTRLLVL.